This T cell receptor (beta chain) was found in a study of T cells in Graves' hyperthyroidism and ophthalmopathy. In its sample, this clonotype was seen many times. The CDR3 has 14 residues. In germline, CDR1 is MNHEY, CDR2 SVGEGT. V shed 2 bases and J shed 5 bases, with 12 bases lying between them. The source material, RNA transcripts, was used to amplify TCR beta CDR3 regions. The HTBI primer set was used in a first-round RT-PCR of the TCR CDR3. TCRdb reprocessed the multiplex PCR reads with MiXCR, giving one entry per CDR3 protein. The table records more than 500,000 distinct CDR3 sequences, approximately 15% of them present only once. PBMCs stemmed from less than 13 ml fresh peripheral blood.

The J gene is TRBJ1-1, the V gene TRBV6-2 or TRBV6-3; tentatively, D is TRBD1 (6 bases). Input material: blood. This TCR derives from a woman aged 35 to 49 with Graves' ophthalmopathy. The DNA for the CDR3 is TGTGCCAGCAGTTACGAGCAGGGGCGGACTGAAGCTTTCTTT. Translation gives CASSYEQGRTEAFF.